The present T cell receptor beta chain was sequenced within a study of Ad26.COV2.S vaccination and SARS-CoV-2 variants. Turning to the study itself: Vaccine-arm donor from the placebo-controlled COV1001 Ad26.COV2.S trial. Ad26.COV2.S, an intramuscular injection, was given once or twice 56 days apart.

With regard to this clone: Its antigen is not known.

Treatment indicated: some 19 received Ad26.COV2.S at low or high dose, single or two shots; about 5 received placebo; per-sample allocation not given. After the first vaccine or placebo injection, samples were drawn on day 63. Within Boston, the person who donated was an adult of 18-55 years. The CDR3 length is 16 residues. Trimming at V came to 0 bases and at J to 7 bases, leaving 6 bases not matched to a gene. The germline gives CDR1 SGDLS, CDR2 YYNGEE. The assay was immunoSEQ multiplex PCR, and TCRdb's table has in-frame clones only and misses some. The table records roughly 510,000 clones, around 88% of them present only once. Study-level points and caveats: Placebo recipients and vaccine recipients were similar in non-spike TCR breadth.

The source of this sequence is a person aged 18-60 years who received the Ad26.COV2.S COVID-19 vaccine or a placebo. The chain joins TRBV9 to TRBJ2-1; 11 nucleotides agree with TRBD2. Source: peripheral blood, taken in a trial of Ad26.COV2.S vaccine versus placebo. CDR3 nucleotide sequence: TGTGCCAGCAGCGTAGCTAGCGGGAGGATCTGGAATGAGCAGTTCTTC. It translates to CASSVASGRIWNEQFF.